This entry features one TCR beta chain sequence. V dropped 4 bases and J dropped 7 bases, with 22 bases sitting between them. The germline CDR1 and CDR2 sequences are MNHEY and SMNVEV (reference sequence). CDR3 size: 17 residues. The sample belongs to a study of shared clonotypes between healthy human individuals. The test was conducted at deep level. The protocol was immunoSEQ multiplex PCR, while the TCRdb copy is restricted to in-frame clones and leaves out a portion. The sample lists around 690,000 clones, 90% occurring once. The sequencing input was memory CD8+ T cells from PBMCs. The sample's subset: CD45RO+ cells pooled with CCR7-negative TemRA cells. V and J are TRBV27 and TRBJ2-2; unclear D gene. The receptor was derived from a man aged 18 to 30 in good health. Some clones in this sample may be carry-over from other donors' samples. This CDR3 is CASSSPTSPIVGGELFF. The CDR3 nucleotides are TGTGCCAGCAGTTCACCCACATCACCCATTGTGGGCGGGGAGCTGTTTTTT.